One sample yielded the 5 T cell receptor beta chains listed below, sequenced in a study of T cells after yellow fever vaccination. MiXCR was run by TCRdb on the 5' RACE reads, yielding one entry per CDR3 protein. This sample has some 400,000 distinct CDR3 sequences; 18% occur once, and the top ten carry 15% to 20%. The sequencing used PBMCs, collected before the yellow fever booster vaccination. Receptors were obtained from a man between 18 and 29 years old who received the YFV17D yellow fever vaccine.

The chain recombines TRBV6-5 with TRBJ2-2; D not resolved. CDR1 and CDR2 (germline): MNHEY, SVGAGI. V lost 2 bases to trimming and J lost 4 bases, with 11 bases between them. CDR3 size: 15 residues. The CDR3 spells CASSYGYTGTGELFF. The CDR3 DNA sequence: TGTGCCAGCAGTTACGGGTATACGGGCACCGGGGAGCTGTTTTTT.

This clonotype was recorded a few times. CDR3: CATSRDGGPGNTIYF. As DNA, the CDR3 is TGTGCCACCAGCAGAGATGGGGGCCCTGGAAACACCATATATTTT. The rearrangement links TRBV15 to TRBJ1-3; D perhaps matches TRBD1 (6 bases). This CDR3 is 15 amino acids long. V lost 0 bases and J 2 bases, leaving 8 bases between the germline ends. Germline V gene sequence: CDR1 LNHNV, CDR2 YYDKDF (reference sequence).

This sequence joins TRBV4-3 and TRBJ1-2, with unresolved D. Germline V lookup: CDR1 LGHNA, CDR2 YSLEER. V was pared by 0 bases and J by 8 bases, with 16 bases between. CDR3 length: 15 amino acids. In nucleotides, the CDR3 is TGCGCCAGCAGCCAAGAAAGGAAACAGCGAAACGGCTACACCTTC. This gives the protein CASSQERKQRNGYTF.

V and J are TRBV10-3 and TRBJ2-7, with D unclear. This CDR3 region has 14 residues. Per the germline V gene, CDR1 is ENHRY and CDR2 is SYGVKD. Trimming took off 8 bases at V and 0 bases at J, with 14 bases between the two ends. Written as DNA, the CDR3 is TGTGCCATCGAAGCCGGGTCCCCCTCCTACGAGCAGTACTTC. Translated, it gives CAIEAGSPSYEQYF.

This clonotype has more than one count but fewer than ten. This rearrangement joins TRBV5-6 to TRBJ2-7, with a tentative D call TRBD1 (6 bases). The germline V gene has CDR1 SGHDT and CDR2 YYEEEE. Trimming left V 4 bases short and J 2 bases short, with 13 bases between. The CDR3 consists of 14 residues. CDR3 loop: CASSGPDRPYEQYV. The CDR3 region has the DNA TGTGCCAGCAGCGGCCCGGACAGACCCTACGAGCAGTACGTC.